This note documents a single T cell receptor (beta chain) sequence. Its target is unknown. This sample is part of a study of monozygotic twins with inflammatory bowel disease. Study-wide results and caveats: Among the T cells, different subtypes could not be distinguished.

This CDR3 contains 17 residues. Germline-derived CDR1 and CDR2 are SEHNR and FQNEAQ (reference sequence). TCRdb reprocessed the 5' RACE reads, keeping one entry per CDR3 protein, no DNA. The sample holds 300,000 to 400,000 distinct CDR3 sequences. The J gene is TRBJ1-1, the V gene TRBV7-9; TCRdb's D call of TRBD1 is untestable without DNA. Sequencing used blood. The clonotype comes from a human donor with ulcerative colitis or Crohn's disease, or a healthy co-twin of an affected twin (not recorded which). The CDR3 sequence is CASSSKSRVPGDTEAFF.